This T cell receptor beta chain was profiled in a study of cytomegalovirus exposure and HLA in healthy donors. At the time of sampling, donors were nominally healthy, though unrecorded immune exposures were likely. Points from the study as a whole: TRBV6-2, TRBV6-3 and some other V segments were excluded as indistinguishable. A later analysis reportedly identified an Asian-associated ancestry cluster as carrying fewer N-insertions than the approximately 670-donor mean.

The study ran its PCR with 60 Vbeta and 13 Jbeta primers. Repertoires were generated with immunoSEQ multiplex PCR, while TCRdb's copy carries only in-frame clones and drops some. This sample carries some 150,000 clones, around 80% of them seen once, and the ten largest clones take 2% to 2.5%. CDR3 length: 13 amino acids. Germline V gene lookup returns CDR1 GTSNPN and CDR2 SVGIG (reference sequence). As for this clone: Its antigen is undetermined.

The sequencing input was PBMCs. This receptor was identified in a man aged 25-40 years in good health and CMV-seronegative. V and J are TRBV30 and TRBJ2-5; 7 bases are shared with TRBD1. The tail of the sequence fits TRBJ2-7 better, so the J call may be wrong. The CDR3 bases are TGTGCCTGGAGAAGGCAGGGGGTTTACGAGCAGTACTTC. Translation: CAWRRQGVYEQYF.